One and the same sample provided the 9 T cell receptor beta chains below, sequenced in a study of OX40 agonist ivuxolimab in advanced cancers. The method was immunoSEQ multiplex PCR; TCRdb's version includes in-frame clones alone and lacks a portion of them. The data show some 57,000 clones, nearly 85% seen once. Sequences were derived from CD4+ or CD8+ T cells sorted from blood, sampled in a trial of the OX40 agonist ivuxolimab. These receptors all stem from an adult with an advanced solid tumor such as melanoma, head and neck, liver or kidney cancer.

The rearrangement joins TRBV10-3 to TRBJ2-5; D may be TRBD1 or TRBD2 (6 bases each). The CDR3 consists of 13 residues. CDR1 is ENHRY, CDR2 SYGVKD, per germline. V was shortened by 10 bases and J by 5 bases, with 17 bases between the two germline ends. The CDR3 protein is CATAIKGGETQYF. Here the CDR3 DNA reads TGTGCCACCGCAATTAAAGGGGGGGAGACCCAGTACTTC.

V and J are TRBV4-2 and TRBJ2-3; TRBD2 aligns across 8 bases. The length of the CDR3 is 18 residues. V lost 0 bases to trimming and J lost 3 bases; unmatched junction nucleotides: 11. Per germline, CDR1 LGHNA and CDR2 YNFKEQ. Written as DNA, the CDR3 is TGTGCCAGCAGCCAAGATGGGACCCGACTAGCGCGGACAGATACGCAGTATTTT. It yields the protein CASSQDGTRLARTDTQYF.

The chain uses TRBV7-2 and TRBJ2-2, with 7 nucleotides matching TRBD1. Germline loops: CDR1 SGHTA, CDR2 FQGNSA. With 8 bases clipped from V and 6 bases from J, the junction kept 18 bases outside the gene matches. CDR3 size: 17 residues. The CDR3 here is CASSPVTGFFNAGELFF. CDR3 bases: TGTGCCAGCTCTCCTGTGACAGGGTTTTTTAATGCCGGGGAGCTGTTTTTT.

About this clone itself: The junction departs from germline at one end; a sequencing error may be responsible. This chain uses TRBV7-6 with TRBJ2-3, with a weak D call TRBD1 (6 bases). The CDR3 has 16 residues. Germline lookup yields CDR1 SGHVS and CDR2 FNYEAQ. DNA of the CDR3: TGTGCCAGCACCTTAAGCCAGGCAGGGGTGACAGATACGCAGTATTTT. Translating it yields CASTLSQAGVTDTQYF.

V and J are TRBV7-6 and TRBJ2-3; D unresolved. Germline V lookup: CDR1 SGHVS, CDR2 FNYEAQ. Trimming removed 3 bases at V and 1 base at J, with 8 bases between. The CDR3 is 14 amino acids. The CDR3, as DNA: TGTGCCAGCAGCTTTTGGGAAGGCACAGATACGCAGTATTTT. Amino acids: CASSFWEGTDTQYF. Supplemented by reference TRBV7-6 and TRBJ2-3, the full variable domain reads GAGVSQSPRYKVTKRGQDVALRCDPISGHVSLYWYRQALGQGPEFLTYFNYEAQQDKSGLPNDRFSAERPEGSISTLTIQRTEQRDSAMYRCASSFWEGTDTQYFGPGTRLTVL.

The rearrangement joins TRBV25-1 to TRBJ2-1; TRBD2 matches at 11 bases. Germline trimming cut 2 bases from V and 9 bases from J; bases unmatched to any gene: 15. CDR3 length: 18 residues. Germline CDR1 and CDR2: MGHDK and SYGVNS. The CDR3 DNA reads TGTGCCAGCAGTGAAACCCCTGCAGAGAGTAGCGGGGGGGGTGAGCAGTTCTTC. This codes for CASSETPAESSGGGEQFF. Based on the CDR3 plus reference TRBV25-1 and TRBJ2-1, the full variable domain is EADIYQTPRYLVIGTGKKITLECSQTMGHDKMYWYQQDPGMELHLIHYSYGVNSTEKGDLSSESTVSRIRTEHFPLTLESARPSHTSQYLCASSETPAESSGGGEQFFGPGTRLTVL.

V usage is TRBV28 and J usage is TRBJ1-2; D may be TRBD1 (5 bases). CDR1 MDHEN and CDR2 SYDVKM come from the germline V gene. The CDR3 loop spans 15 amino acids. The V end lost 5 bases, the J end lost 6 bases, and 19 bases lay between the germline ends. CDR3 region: CASSIATASFNGYTF. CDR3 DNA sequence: TGTGCCAGCAGTATTGCGACAGCCTCCTTTAATGGCTACACCTTC.

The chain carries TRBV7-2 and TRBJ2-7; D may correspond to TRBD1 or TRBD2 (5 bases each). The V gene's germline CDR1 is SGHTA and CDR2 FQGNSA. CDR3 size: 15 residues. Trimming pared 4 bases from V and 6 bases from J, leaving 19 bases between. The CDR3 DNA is TGTGCCAGCAGCTCTCTCGGCTCAGGGCGGGTCGAGCAGTACTTC. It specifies CASSSLGSGRVEQYF.

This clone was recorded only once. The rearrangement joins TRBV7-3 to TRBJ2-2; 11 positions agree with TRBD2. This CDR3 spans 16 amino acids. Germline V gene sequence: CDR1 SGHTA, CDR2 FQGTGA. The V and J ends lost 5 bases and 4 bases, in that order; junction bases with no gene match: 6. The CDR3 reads CASSPRTSGLTGELFF. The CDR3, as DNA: TGTGCCAGCAGCCCGCGGACTAGCGGGCTCACCGGGGAGCTGTTTTTT. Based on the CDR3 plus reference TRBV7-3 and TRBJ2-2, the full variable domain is GAGVSQTPSNKVTEKGKYVELRCDPISGHTALYWYRQSLGQGPEFLIYFQGTGAADDSGLPNDRFFAVRPEGSVSTLKIQRTERGDSAVYLCASSPRTSGLTGELFFGEGSRLTVL.